The rows below give T cell receptor beta chains drawn from one sample of a study of Ad26.COV2.S vaccination and SARS-CoV-2 variants. Sequenced by immunoSEQ multiplex PCR; TCRdb stores in-frame clones only, minus some. This table has some 340,000 clones, 85% appearing once. Sequenced here: peripheral blood, sampled in a trial of Ad26.COV2.S vaccine versus placebo. Receptors originate from a person between 18 and 59 years old who received the Ad26.COV2.S COVID-19 vaccine or a placebo. Each CDR3 is given with its conserved first and last residue. Each record gives: D gene, V gene, clone size, J gene, CDR3 protein, CDR3 DNA. D genes are given only for firm matches. Clone size is stated in some rows and not others, as once, few, many or a class when expanded.

>.|TRBV6-1|.|TRBJ1-5
CASSESWHQPQHF
TGTGCCAGCAGTGAATCGTGGCATCAGCCCCAGCATTTT
>.|TRBV5-4|.|TRBJ2-1
CASSSGQSYNEQFF
TGTGCCAGCAGCTCCGGACAGTCCTACAATGAGCAGTTCTTC
>TRBD1|TRBV3-1/TRBV3-2|.|TRBJ1-2
CASSQVFQGVNYGYTF
TGTGCCAGCAGCCAAGTCTTTCAGGGGGTGAACTATGGCTACACCTTC
>.|TRBV7-2|.|TRBJ2-5
CASSLASGRETQYF
TGTGCCAGCAGCTTAGCCTCAGGTAGAGAGACCCAGTACTTC
>.|TRBV7-2|.|TRBJ1-1
CASSLGGRSNTEAFF
TGTGCCAGCAGCTTAGGGGGCAGATCGAACACTGAAGCTTTCTTT
>TRBD1|TRBV5-1|once|TRBJ1-1
CASSLTGVNTEAFF
TGCGCCAGCAGCTTGACAGGGGTGAACACTGAAGCTTTCTTT
>TRBD1|TRBV7-9|.|TRBJ1-5
CASSPVPGQGGDQPQHF
TGTGCCAGCAGCCCCGTTCCGGGACAGGGCGGTGATCAGCCCCAGCATTTT
>.|TRBV9|.|TRBJ1-2
CASSRRGQLRDGYTF
TGTGCCAGCAGCCGTAGGGGCCAACTGAGGGATGGCTACACCTTC
>.|TRBV23-1|.|TRBJ2-7
CASSQSPTGTYEQYF
TGCGCCAGCAGTCAATCTCCGACAGGCACCTACGAGCAGTACTTC
>TRBD1|TRBV2|.|TRBJ2-1
CASSGDSYNEQFF
TGTGCCAGCAGTGGGGACAGTTACAATGAGCAGTTCTTC
>.|TRBV2|.|TRBJ2-7
CAGSSGVAYEQYF
TGTGCCGGAAGCTCGGGTGTCGCCTACGAGCAGTACTTC
>.|TRBV19|.|TRBJ1-4
CATASRRTNEKLFF
TGTGCCACCGCTTCCCGCAGAACTAATGAAAAACTGTTTTTT
>.|TRBV11-2|.|TRBJ2-2
CASSLDRYSATGELFF
TGTGCCAGCAGCTTAGACAGGTACTCGGCCACCGGGGAGCTGTTTTTT
>TRBD2|TRBV5-1|.|TRBJ2-5
CASSRGLAANHPETQYF
TGCGCCAGCAGCCGAGGACTAGCCGCTAATCACCCAGAGACCCAGTACTTC
>.|TRBV18|.|TRBJ1-2
CASSTGVNYGYTF
TGTGCCAGCTCTACGGGGGTTAACTATGGCTACACCTTC
>TRBD1|TRBV3-1/TRBV3-2|.|TRBJ1-2
CASSRSGGNYGYTF
TGTGCCAGCAGCCGTTCAGGGGGAAACTATGGCTACACCTTC
>.|TRBV5-1|.|TRBJ1-2
CASSLDRDSNYGYTF
TGCGCCAGCAGCTTGGATCGGGATTCCAACTATGGCTACACCTTC
>.|TRBV9|.|TRBJ2-3
CASSLTGREGTDTQYF
TGTGCCAGCAGCTTGACAGGGCGGGAGGGCACAGATACGCAGTATTTT
>.|TRBV2|.|TRBJ1-1
CASSEVGTDTEAFF
TGTGCCAGCAGTGAAGTGGGGACGGACACTGAAGCTTTCTTT
>TRBD2|TRBV2|.|TRBJ2-3
CASSKTSGGTDTQYF
TGTGCCAGCAGCAAGACTAGCGGGGGCACAGATACGCAGTATTTT
>.|TRBV7-3|.|TRBJ1-1
CASSISVRSEAFF
TGTGCCAGCAGCATCTCTGTCAGGAGTGAAGCTTTCTTT
>.|TRBV7-2|.|TRBJ2-7
CASSLAGGQYEQYF
TGTGCCAGCAGCTTAGCGGGGGGGCAGTACGAGCAGTACTTC
>.|TRBV2|.|TRBJ2-5
CASTVYGDQETQYF
TGTGCCAGCACTGTGTACGGAGACCAAGAGACCCAGTACTTC
>.|TRBV20-1|.|TRBJ1-1
CSWWDTEAFF
TGCAGCTGGTGGGACACTGAAGCTTTCTTT
>.|TRBV27|few|TRBJ2-7
CASSHPSGHEQYF
TGTGCCAGCAGTCACCCTTCTGGACACGAGCAGTACTTC
>.|TRBV4-1|.|TRBJ1-5
CASSQDNNQPQHF
TGCGCCAGCAGCCAAGATAACAATCAGCCCCAGCATTTT
>TRBD2|TRBV7-2|.|TRBJ2-3
CASSYRTSGGALDTQYF
TGTGCCAGCAGCTATAGAACTAGCGGGGGGGCCTTGGATACGCAGTATTTT
>TRBD1|TRBV6-6|.|TRBJ2-7
CASSSDRAPYEQYF
TGTGCCAGCAGTTCGGACAGGGCGCCCTACGAGCAGTACTTC
>TRBD1|TRBV7-9|.|TRBJ2-2
CASSMTGAGELFF
TGTGCCAGCAGCATGACAGGGGCCGGGGAGCTGTTTTTT
>.|TRBV6-5|.|TRBJ2-7
CASSYSGGNEQYF
TGTGCCAGCAGTTACTCTGGGGGAAACGAGCAGTACTTC
>TRBD1|TRBV2|.|TRBJ1-6
CASSELDRGNSPLHF
TGTGCCAGCAGTGAACTAGACAGGGGGAATTCACCCCTCCACTTT
>.|TRBV9|.|TRBJ2-3
CASSVAAGSDTQYF
TGTGCCAGCAGCGTAGCGGCAGGTTCGGATACGCAGTATTTT
>.|TRBV2|.|TRBJ1-2
CASRPRGGDYGYTF
TGTGCCAGCAGGCCCCGTGGGGGCGACTATGGCTACACCTTC